This T cell receptor (beta chain) was retrieved from a study of cytotoxic CD8 clonotypes in ibrutinib-treated CLL. At the level of the study: Responses: 24 partial, 2 complete; after median around 68 months, about 15 stayed remitted, some twelve progressed.

Clones were read by immunoSEQ multiplex PCR, and TCRdb kept only the in-frame ones, dropping some. The sample comprises roughly 200,000 clones, around 72% of which are singletons, and roughly an eighth rests with the top ten. Study findings and constraints: Contraction or stability on treatment characterized the public clonotypes, which were uncommon.

About this clone: Its antigen is undetermined.

Material: PBMCs, obtained after 24 months of ibrutinib treatment. The origin of this receptor is a human donor with chronic lymphocytic leukemia.

CDR3 residues: CASSSLGGNEQFF. For the CDR3, the DNA is TGTGCCAGCAGTTCCCTGGGCGGAAATGAGCAGTTCTTC. The chain links TRBV27 to TRBJ2-1, with D uncertain. V was trimmed by 4 bases and J by 7 bases, leaving 11 bases between them. The CDR3 extends over 13 amino acids. From germline, CDR1 is MNHEY and CDR2 SMNVEV (reference sequence).